Following are 10 T cell receptor beta chains from one sample sequenced in a study of T cell responses to AZD1222 COVID-19 vaccine. Clones were sequenced by immunoSEQ multiplex PCR, and TCRdb holds only the in-frame ones, with some missing. The sample includes 100,000 or so clones, nearly 90% of them seen just once. Sequencing used peripheral blood, obtained on day 0 of AZD1222 vaccination. All receptors derive from an adult in good health.

This clone was recorded only once. The chain couples TRBV4-2 to TRBJ2-3; a weak D match, TRBD1 (6 bases). V was cut by 4 bases and J by 5 bases, with 10 bases left in between. The CDR3 totals 13 residues. Germline CDR1 reads LGHNA; CDR2 reads YNFKEQ. As DNA, the CDR3 is TGTGCCAGCAGCCCGGGACACCAAGATACGCAGTATTTT. This codes for CASSPGHQDTQYF.

The J gene is TRBJ1-5, the V gene TRBV7-8; a weak D match, TRBD1 (6 bases). The CDR3 sequence is 15 residues long. V lost 5 bases and J 4 bases, leaving 15 bases between the germline ends. CDR1 and CDR2 from the germline V gene are SGHVS and FQNEAQ. This CDR3 is CASSEWATGNQPQHF. CDR3 in DNA: TGTGCCAGCAGCGAGTGGGCAACAGGGAATCAGCCCCAGCATTTT.

The chain carries TRBV5-1 and TRBJ2-3; the D is unclear. Germline V gives CDR1 SGHRS, CDR2 YFSETQ. CDR3 length equals 13 residues. V was pared by 3 bases and J by 6 bases, with 11 bases between. CDR3 sequence reads: CASSSPQHDTQYF. The DNA for the CDR3 is TGCGCCAGCAGCTCACCCCAACACGATACGCAGTATTTT.

In this sample, this clone turned up a few times. This rearrangement joins TRBV18 to TRBJ2-2; 8 nucleotides match TRBD2. The length of the CDR3 is 16 residues. The germline gives CDR1 KGHSH, CDR2 LQKENI. V trimming: 2 bases; J trimming: 6 bases; junction bases outside the gene matches: 8. CDR3 bases: TGTGCCAGCTCACCAGCGCTAGCGGGCGGTTCCGGGGAGCTGTTTTTT. It specifies CASSPALAGGSGELFF.

The chain employs TRBV6-5 and TRBJ2-1, with D possibly matching TRBD2 (6 bases). Germline CDR1 MNHEY, CDR2 SVGAGI. V lost 5 bases and J lost 8, with 13 bases in between. The CDR3 extends over 13 amino acids. The DNA for the CDR3 is TGTGCCAGCAGTCGAGGACTATCAGATGAGCAGTTCTTC. Translation gives CASSRGLSDEQFF.

This clone was counted a single time. The DNA for the CDR3 is TGTGCCAGCAGCTTGGGGCTAGCGGGGGCAGATACGCAGTATTTT. It codes for CASSLGLAGADTQYF. The chain employs TRBV5-4 and TRBJ2-3; TRBD2 matches 10 bases. The CDR3 extends over 15 amino acids. Germline-derived CDR1 and CDR2 are SGHNT and YYREEE (reference sequence). The junction had 2 bases not matched to a gene; V was cut back by 0 bases and J by 4 bases.

V usage is TRBV4-1 and J usage is TRBJ1-6; 8 nucleotides line up with TRBD1. This CDR3 comprises 15 residues. The junction had 9 bases not matched to a gene; V was cut back by 4 bases and J by 10 bases. Germline loops: CDR1 MGHRA, CDR2 YSYEKL. This CDR3 is CASSPRQGMGSPLHF. The DNA of the CDR3 is TGCGCCAGCAGCCCCCGACAGGGGATGGGATCACCCCTCCACTTT.

The chain carries TRBV19 and TRBJ1-5, with 8 nucleotides matching TRBD1. Germline CDR1 and CDR2: LNHDA and SQIVND (reference sequence). The ends lost 3 bases at V and 3 bases at J; junction bases unmatched: 4. The CDR3 has 15 amino acids. CDR3 sequence: CASSISQGDNQPQHF. CDR3 DNA sequence: TGTGCCAGTAGTATCTCACAGGGGGACAATCAGCCCCAGCATTTT.

The rearrangement joins TRBV5-4 to TRBJ2-7, with unresolved D. CDR1 and CDR2 from the germline V gene are SGHNT and YYREEE (reference sequence). CDR3 length equals 14 residues. The germline V and J ends were trimmed by 0 bases and 3 bases, with 10 bases remaining between them. In nucleotides, the CDR3 is TGTGCCAGCAGCTTGGGGGCGCTGGGCTACGAGCAGTACTTC. Translation: CASSLGALGYEQYF.

The chain uses TRBV10-1 and TRBJ2-7; 8 nucleotides match TRBD2. This CDR3 contains 15 residues. Germline lookup yields CDR1 WNHNN and CDR2 SYGVQD (reference sequence). Trimming took 6 bases from V and 2 from J; bases not matched to a gene: 9. The CDR3 spells CASRRKRGFAYEQYF. The CDR3 nucleotides read TGCGCCAGCAGGAGGAAGCGGGGGTTTGCCTACGAGCAGTACTTC.